What follows is one TCR beta chain and its context. The data were taken from a study of blood T cell repertoires in COVID-19. Study context: Acute and convalescent COVID-19 specimens originated in the United States, Italy and Spain. PBMCs, B-cell-depleted T cells, or T cells were the source of the cDNA or gDNA that made up the material.

The V end lost 7 bases, the J end lost 0 bases, and 21 bases lay between the germline ends. Looked up from germline, CDR1 is SGHRS and CDR2 is YFSETQ. The length of the CDR3 is 17 residues. In the study's own analysis: Researchers report that nucleated cell counts were estimated from reference gene primer amplification. Data came from immunoSEQ multiplex PCR; TCRdb stores just in-frame clones and leaves some out. V and J calls and clone size come straight from that table; D and trimming were deduced from the DNA. Among around 300,000 clones listed, 75% to 90% were seen once. The material sequenced was peripheral blood. The chain employs TRBV5-1 and TRBJ2-3, with a tentative D call TRBD2 (6 bases). The clonotype originates from a woman in her 70s with acute or convalescent COVID-19. The CDR3 DNA follows: TGCGCCAGCCGCTCCGGGACTGGTGTCGTTAGCACAGATACGCAGTATTTT. Protein product: CASRSGTGVVSTDTQYF. The full variable domain, completed using reference TRBV5-1 and TRBJ2-3, is KAGVTQTPRYLIKTRGQQVTLSCSPISGHRSVSWYQQTPGQGLQFLFEYFSETQRNKGNFPGRFSGRQFSNSRSEMNVSTLELGDSALYLCASRSGTGVVSTDTQYFGPGTRLTVL.